The 26 T cell receptor beta chains given below trace back to one sample, sequenced in a study of T cells in women clearing cervical HPV infection. Measured with immunoSEQ multiplex PCR; TCRdb has only the in-frame clones, and not every one. The sample spans about 28,000 clones; the ten largest clones claim around 8%. Sequencing was performed on blood buffy coat. These TCRs come from a woman aged 18 to 69 with a cervical HPV16 infection that either progressed to CIN3+ or cleared (not recorded which).

Worth noting for this clone: The CDR3 is cut off 3 residues early in the read; its end comes from the germline J gene. J is TRBJ1-2 and V is TRBV7-3; weak D call: TRBD1 (6 bases). The length of the CDR3 is 16 residues. CDR1 and CDR2 from the germline V gene are SGHTA and FQGTGA. Here the CDR3 reads CASSLTGSGTRSSYTF. The part of the CDR3 DNA that was read is TGTGCCAGCAGCTTAACGGGATCCGGGACAAGATCCTCC.

About this clone: The read falls 3 residues short of the CDR3 end, and the missing part is taken from the germline J gene. This rearrangement joins TRBV2 to TRBJ2-5, with D possibly matching TRBD1 (5 bases). The ends were cut back, 11 bases at V and 3 bases at J, with 19 bases in the middle. CDR3 size: 14 residues. Germline lookup yields CDR1 SNHLY and CDR2 FYNNEI. CDR3 amino acids: CAAVIQENEETQYF. CDR3 DNA, as far as it was read: TGTGCCGCCGTGATACAGGAGAATGAAGAGACC.

In the case of this clone: The read gets to within 3 residues of the CDR3 end, and the germline J gene fills in the rest. This chain links TRBV7-2 with TRBJ1-1; D unclear. This CDR3 region has 11 residues. Germline CDR1 is SGHTA and CDR2 is FQGNSA. The sequenced CDR3 bases are TGTGCCAGCAGCCGACAAGAGGTG. Translating gives CASSRQEV. The whole CDR3 sequence is CASSRQEVAFF.

Note on this clone: Coverage ceases 3 residues before the CDR3 finishes, and the germline J gene fills in the end. J is TRBJ1-4 and V is TRBV13; 7 nucleotides match TRBD1. The CDR3 totals 17 residues. The germline V gene has CDR1 PRHDT and CDR2 FYEKMQ (reference sequence). CDR3 sequence: CASSYGTVGSYNSPLFF. CDR3 bases read: TGTGCCAGCAGTTACGGGACAGTAGGCTCCTATAATTCACCA.

A remark on this clone: Read coverage stops 3 residues before the CDR3 terminus; the germline J gene supplies the remainder. The rearrangement links TRBV20-1 to TRBJ2-7; 8 nucleotides align to TRBD2. The CDR3 sequence is 15 residues long. J gave up 2 bases and V 6 bases, and 12 bases lay outside the gene matches. Germline CDR1 and CDR2: DFQATT and SNEGSKA (reference sequence). The part of the CDR3 DNA that was read is TGCAGTGCCGAATTGTTGGTAGCGGGGACCTACGAG. Protein: CSAELLVAGTYE. The full-length CDR3 reads as CSAELLVAGTYEQYF.

Concerning this clone: At one end, the junction sequence differs from germline, possibly due to a read error. The read ends 3 residues early relative to the CDR3; the germline J gene fills the gap. Other DNA sequences in the same sample also yield this CDR3. The V gene is TRBV19, the J gene TRBJ1-3; 8 positions agree with TRBD1. CDR1 and CDR2 (germline): LNHDA, SQIVND (reference sequence). CDR3 length: 13 amino acids. CDR3 in amino acids: CATADRGGNTIYF. The DNA read from the CDR3 is TGTGCCACAGCTGACAGGGGTGGAAACACA.

This clone is identified as medium-sized from frequency. The CDR3 goes on 3 residues after the read ends, and that part is filled in from the germline J gene. The rearrangement links TRBV29-1 to TRBJ2-1; possible D gene TRBD1, 6 bases. Germline V CDR1 and CDR2: SQVTM, ANQGSEA. The CDR3 runs to 12 residues. The V and J ends lost 4 bases and 8 bases respectively, with 12 bases between them. CDR3 DNA, as far as it was read: TGCAGCGTTGGACCACAGGGCTATGAG. The encoded protein is CSVGPQGYE. The entire CDR3 is CSVGPQGYEQFF.

Notes on this clone: The read ends 3 residues before the CDR3 terminus; that terminus is restored from the germline J gene. J is TRBJ1-1 and V is TRBV10-3; 12 bases fit TRBD1. The CDR3 totals 12 residues. CDR1 and CDR2 (germline): ENHRY, SYGVKD. The CDR3 sequence: CAISGTGGEAFF. The sequenced CDR3 bases are TGTGCCATCAGCGGGACAGGGGGCGAA.

Concerning this clone itself: The CDR3 end lies 3 residues beyond the end of the read and is filled in from the germline J gene. The chain links TRBV6-2 or TRBV6-3 to TRBJ2-2, with D perhaps TRBD2 (6 bases). This CDR3 spans 14 amino acids. Trimming shortened V by 10 bases and J by 6 bases, and 18 bases separated the two germline ends. Germline loops: CDR1 MNHEY, CDR2 SVGEGT. CDR3 residues: CATRSWREPGELFF. The CDR3 DNA, read in part, is TGTGCCACCCGGAGTTGGCGGGAACCCGGGGAG.

Of note for this clone: The read halts 3 residues ahead of the CDR3 end, with the missing end drawn from the germline J gene. This sequence joins TRBV7-2 and TRBJ2-1; 8 bases agree with TRBD1. Germline lookup yields CDR1 SGHTA and CDR2 FQGNSA. Trimming cost V 3 bases and J 6 bases; bases outside gene matches: 7. The CDR3 length is 15 residues. The CDR3 bases that were read are TGTGCCAGCAGCTTCGACAGGGGATTTGTCAATGAG. Translating gives CASSFDRGFVNE. The whole CDR3 is CASSFDRGFVNEQFF.

About this clone: The read halts 3 residues ahead of the CDR3 end, with the missing end drawn from the germline J gene. V gene TRBV20-1 combines with J gene TRBJ2-3; tentatively, D is TRBD1 (5 bases). CDR1 and CDR2 (germline): DFQATT, SNEGSKA (reference sequence). The CDR3 extends over 12 amino acids. The sequenced part of the CDR3 DNA is TGCAGTGTAGTAGGGGTCCGAGAGACG. Protein sequence: CSVVGVRET. The CDR3 in full is CSVVGVRETQYF.

As concerns this clone: The read ends 3 residues shy of where the CDR3 ends; the end is completed using the germline J gene. The rearrangement joins TRBV7-9 to TRBJ1-4; TRBD1 matches 7 bases. This CDR3 contains 15 residues. Germline V gene sequence: CDR1 SEHNR, CDR2 FQNEAQ (reference sequence). The CDR3 region is CASSLAGQYNSPLFF. CDR3 DNA, as far as it was read: TGTGCCAGCAGCTTAGCGGGACAGTATAATTCACCA.

Comments on this clone: The read terminates 3 residues before the CDR3 end, so the remaining end is supplied by the germline J gene. The J gene is TRBJ2-7, the V gene TRBV28, with D unclear. Trimming took off 5 bases at V and 2 bases at J, with 16 bases between the two ends. The germline CDR1 and CDR2 sequences are MDHEN and SYDVKM. The CDR3 extends over 15 amino acids. CDR3 sequence reads: CASSIQTYAAYEQYF. The CDR3 DNA, read in part, is TGTGCCAGCAGTATCCAGACATACGCAGCCTACGAG.

As concerns this clone: Read data end 3 residues before the CDR3 end; the end is taken from the germline J gene. The chain employs TRBV30 and TRBJ1-1; D is ambiguous. Trimming shortened V by 0 bases and J by 4 bases, and 9 bases separated the two germline ends. The CDR3 consists of 13 residues. From germline, CDR1 is GTSNPN and CDR2 SVGIG (reference sequence). CDR3 loop: CAWSVLASTEAFF. The DNA read from the CDR3 is TGTGCCTGGAGTGTTTTGGCCAGCACTGAA.

In the case of this clone: The read ends 3 residues shy of where the CDR3 ends; the end is completed using the germline J gene. The rearrangement links TRBV6-4 to TRBJ2-7, with 9 bases matching TRBD2. Germline V gives CDR1 MRHNA, CDR2 SNTAGT. The ends lost 0 bases at V and 3 bases at J; junction bases unmatched: 15. The CDR3 has 19 amino acids. The CDR3 reads CASSDSIFRAGGPGYEQYF. The DNA read from the CDR3 is TGTGCCAGCAGTGACTCGATCTTTCGGGCGGGAGGGCCGGGCTACGAG.

Note on this clone: The CDR3 end is not reached by the read, which stops 3 residues before it; the germline J gene fills it in. J is TRBJ2-2 and V is TRBV19; 8 bases agree with TRBD1. This CDR3 region has 14 residues. Germline loops: CDR1 LNHDA, CDR2 SQIVND (reference sequence). Incomplete CDR3 DNA: TGTGCCAGTAGCCGACAGGGGTGGGCTGAAAAG. Protein sequence: CASSRQGWAEK. The entire CDR3 protein is CASSRQGWAEKLFF.

As regards this clone: The CDR3 end is not reached by the read, which stops 3 residues before it; the germline J gene fills it in. The gene calls are TRBV6-2 or TRBV6-3 and TRBJ2-3; 13 bases match TRBD2. The V gene's germline CDR1 is MNHEY and CDR2 SVGEGT. The CDR3 totals 17 residues. Trimming removed 2 bases from V and 2 bases from J; junction bases left unmatched: 4. The CDR3 protein is CASSYGLAGEHTDTQYF. The CDR3 bases that were read are TGTGCCAGCAGTTACGGACTAGCGGGGGAGCACACAGATACG.

With respect to this clone: The read halts 3 residues ahead of the CDR3 end, with the missing end drawn from the germline J gene. The chain is built from TRBV6-1 and TRBJ1-1; D is perhaps TRBD1 (5 bases). Trimming removed 3 bases from V and 4 bases from J, with 9 bases in between. The CDR3 contains 13 residues. CDR1 is MNHNS, CDR2 SASEGT, per germline. The CDR3: CASSEVGGTEAFF. Incomplete CDR3 DNA: TGTGCCAGCAGTGAGGTGGGGGGCACTGAA.

For this clone: The CDR3 end falls 3 residues outside the read, so it is completed with the germline J gene. This rearrangement joins TRBV30 to TRBJ2-2, with 9 positions matching TRBD1. This CDR3 comprises 15 residues. Germline V gives CDR1 GTSNPN, CDR2 SVGIG (reference sequence). J was trimmed by 3 bases and V by 5 bases; bases with no gene match: 7. The CDR3 sequence is CAWATGQGYTGELFF. The CDR3 DNA, read in part, is TGTGCCTGGGCCACGGGACAGGGTTACACCGGGGAG.

The covered CDR3 bases are TGTGCCAGCAGCTTTCAGGCTAGCGGGGGTGAGACC. As protein: CASSFQASGGET. The full CDR3 protein is CASSFQASGGETQYF. This chain connects TRBV7-9 to TRBJ2-5; TRBD2 aligns across 10 bases. From the germline J gene comes the end of the CDR3, since the read stops 3 residues before it. V trimming: 3 bases; J trimming: 5 bases; junction bases outside the gene matches: 6. There are 15 residues in the CDR3. Germline assignment: CDR1 SEHNR and CDR2 FQNEAQ (reference sequence). Together with reference TRBV7-9 and TRBJ2-5, the CDR3 gives the full variable domain: DTGVSQNPRHKITKRGQNVTFRCDPISEHNRLYWYRQTLGQGPEFLTYFQNEAQLEKSRLLSDRFSAERPKGSFSTLEIQRTEQGDSAMYLCASSFQASGGETQYFGPGTRLLVL.

On this clone: The sequence runs out 3 residues before the end of the CDR3; the remainder is reconstructed from the germline J gene. The chain couples TRBV7-7 to TRBJ1-1, with 9 bases aligning to TRBD1. J lost 5 bases, V lost 5 bases, and 3 bases had no gene match. CDR3 length equals 13 residues. Germline CDR1 reads SSHAT; CDR2 reads FNYEAQ (reference sequence). The CDR3: CASSRDRETEAFF. The covered CDR3 bases are TGTGCCAGCAGCCGGGACAGGGAGACTGAA.

About this clone itself: The CDR3 is cut off 3 residues early in the read; its end comes from the germline J gene. The same CDR3 also results from other DNA sequences found in this sample. The chain has TRBV5-6 and TRBJ1-2; D is possibly TRBD1 (5 bases). Trimming cost V 4 bases and J 0 bases, with 13 bases left between them. The CDR3 consists of 15 residues. CDR1 and CDR2 (germline): SGHDT, YYEEEE. CDR3 amino acids: CASSPVAGANYGYTF. CDR3 DNA, as far as it was read: TGTGCCAGCAGCCCGGTCGCGGGGGCTAACTATGGC.

This clone is labeled medium-sized based on frequency. Read sequence stops 3 residues before the CDR3 end, and the germline J gene provides the missing end. Distinct nucleotide sequences in the sample also encode this CDR3. V gene TRBV7-9 combines with J gene TRBJ2-4; D may be TRBD1 (5 bases). The CDR3 runs 15 residues. Trimming stripped 0 bases from V and 6 bases from J, with 12 bases between. Germline V gene lookup returns CDR1 SEHNR and CDR2 FQNEAQ (reference sequence). The CDR3 sequence: CASSLAVGQVNIQYF. The sequenced part of the CDR3 DNA is TGTGCCAGCAGCTTAGCGGTGGGGCAAGTAAACATT.

Regarding this clone: Read sequence stops 3 residues before the CDR3 end, and the germline J gene provides the missing end. The same CDR3 also results from other DNA sequences found in this sample. The chain has TRBV29-1 and TRBJ1-3; D is uncertain. Germline V gene lookup returns CDR1 SQVTM and CDR2 ANQGSEA. This CDR3 spans 14 amino acids. V was trimmed by 5 bases and J by 0 bases, leaving 11 bases between them. This chain's CDR3 is CSVFSDYSGNTIYF. Partial CDR3 DNA: TGCAGCGTTTTCTCTGACTACTCTGGAAACACC.

Remarks on this clone: The CDR3 extends 3 residues past the end of the read, so its final part is completed from the germline J gene. The chain has TRBV19 and TRBJ2-3; perhaps TRBD1 as D (6 bases). This CDR3 is built from 14 residues. Germline loops: CDR1 LNHDA, CDR2 SQIVND (reference sequence). The sequenced CDR3 bases are TGTGCCACCAACCAAAAAGGGGGTGAAGAGACG. It is translated as CATNQKGGEET. The entire CDR3 sequence reads CATNQKGGEETQYF.

With regard to this clone: The CDR3 goes on 3 residues after the read ends, and that part is filled in from the germline J gene. V and J are TRBV6-2 or TRBV6-3 and TRBJ1-2; TRBD1 might be the D (6 bases). From germline, CDR1 is MNHEY and CDR2 SVGEGT. The germline V and J ends were trimmed by 6 bases and 5 bases, with 13 bases remaining between them. This CDR3 is 13 amino acids long. CDR3 DNA, as far as it was read: TGTGCCAGCAGCTCGGACAGTCCATATGGC. This translates into CASSSDSPYG. The entire CDR3 protein reads CASSSDSPYGYTF.